Listed below are T cell receptor beta chains from one sample, sequenced in a study of T cell changes during pregnancy in multiple sclerosis. Method: immunoSEQ multiplex PCR; TCRdb's copy keeps in-frame clones and lacks some. This sample has approximately 46,000 clones, with 80% to 90% found just once. This sample comprised CD8+ T cells from peripheral blood mononuclear cells, obtained in the second trimester of pregnancy. The receptors were gathered from a female donor with multiple sclerosis, enrolled in a pregnancy study. CDR3s include the opening cysteine and the closing phenylalanine or tryptophan. Fields, in order: CDR3 length, V gene, clone size, J gene, D gene, CDR3 protein, CDR3 DNA. The D gene is left open where the match is weak. Size is stated for part of the rows, as once, few or many counts, or as a class when the clone is expanded.

len: 15
v_gene: TRBV2
abundance: NA
j_gene: TRBJ1-4
d_gene: NA
CDR3aa: CASSDTPGENEKLFF
CDR3nt: TGTGCCAGCAGTGACACGCCAGGCGAAAATGAAAAACTGTTTTTT

len: 14
v_gene: TRBV28
abundance: once
j_gene: TRBJ2-7
d_gene: NA
CDR3aa: CASSSVAGTYEQYF
CDR3nt: TGTGCCAGCAGTTCGGTGGCGGGGACCTACGAGCAGTACTTC

len: 17
v_gene: TRBV19
abundance: NA
j_gene: TRBJ2-5
d_gene: TRBD2
CDR3aa: CASSIGTSGEYQETQYF
CDR3nt: TGTGCCAGTAGTATCGGGACTAGCGGGGAGTACCAAGAGACCCAGTACTTC

len: 15
v_gene: TRBV5-1
abundance: NA
j_gene: TRBJ2-1
d_gene: TRBD2
CDR3aa: CASTPTGGGGIGEFF
CDR3nt: TGCGCCAGCACCCCGACGGGCGGGGGGGGGATTGGCGAGTTCTTC

len: 15
v_gene: TRBV14
abundance: NA
j_gene: TRBJ1-4
d_gene: NA
CDR3aa: CASSQDRGGDEKLFF
CDR3nt: TGTGCCAGCAGCCAAGATCGGGGCGGGGATGAAAAACTGTTTTTT

len: 14
v_gene: TRBV6-1
abundance: few
j_gene: TRBJ1-5
d_gene: NA
CDR3aa: CAGGRDVEIQPQHF
CDR3nt: TGTGCCGGGGGCCGGGACGTGGAAATTCAGCCCCAGCATTTT

len: 14
v_gene: TRBV7-9
abundance: once
j_gene: TRBJ1-1
d_gene: NA
CDR3aa: CASSPRDKNTEAFF
CDR3nt: TGTGCCAGCAGCCCCCGGGATAAGAACACTGAAGCTTTCTTT

len: 15
v_gene: TRBV5-6
abundance: NA
j_gene: TRBJ1-4
d_gene: TRBD1
CDR3aa: CASETGALGGEKLFF
CDR3nt: TGTGCCAGCGAGACAGGGGCCCTTGGAGGTGAAAAACTGTTTTTT

len: 14
v_gene: TRBV30
abundance: once
j_gene: TRBJ1-5
d_gene: NA
CDR3aa: CAWSSTSGNQPQHF
CDR3nt: TGTGCCTGGAGTTCAACCTCGGGCAATCAGCCCCAGCATTTT

len: 14
v_gene: TRBV9
abundance: NA
j_gene: TRBJ1-1
d_gene: NA
CDR3aa: CASSVQGGNTEAFF
CDR3nt: TGTGCCAGCAGCGTACAGGGCGGGAACACTGAAGCTTTCTTT

len: 15
v_gene: TRBV25-1
abundance: NA
j_gene: TRBJ2-1
d_gene: NA
CDR3aa: CASSEPNTGLNEQFF
CDR3nt: TGTGCCAGCAGTGAACCCAACACGGGTCTCAATGAGCAGTTCTTC

len: 15
v_gene: TRBV19
abundance: NA
j_gene: TRBJ1-2
d_gene: NA
CDR3aa: CASSFLVQARDGYTF
CDR3nt: TGTGCCAGTAGTTTCCTCGTACAGGCCCGAGATGGCTACACCTTC

len: 14
v_gene: TRBV27
abundance: NA
j_gene: TRBJ2-1
d_gene: TRBD2
CDR3aa: CASMTGGRSHEQFF
CDR3nt: TGTGCCAGCATGACGGGGGGGCGTTCCCATGAGCAGTTCTTC

len: 14
v_gene: TRBV19
abundance: NA
j_gene: TRBJ1-4
d_gene: NA
CDR3aa: CASSLTGSDEKLFF
CDR3nt: TGTGCCAGTAGCCTCACCGGTTCTGATGAAAAACTGTTTTTT

len: 13
v_gene: TRBV25-1
abundance: NA
j_gene: TRBJ2-3
d_gene: NA
CDR3aa: CASRPGYTDTQYF
CDR3nt: TGTGCCAGCAGACCGGGATACACAGATACGCAGTATTTT

len: 15
v_gene: TRBV7-6
abundance: NA
j_gene: TRBJ2-7
d_gene: NA
CDR3aa: CASSSPGAGAGEQYF
CDR3nt: TGTGCCAGCAGCTCCCCTGGGGCGGGGGCAGGCGAGCAGTACTTC

len: 11
v_gene: TRBV9
abundance: NA
j_gene: TRBJ1-2
d_gene: NA
CDR3aa: CASSAGETLTF
CDR3nt: TGTGCCAGCAGCGCCGGTGAGACTTTAACCTTC